This T cell receptor (beta chain) is from a study of blood T cell repertoires in COVID-19. Overall study: Sites in the United States, Italy and Spain provided acute and convalescent COVID-19 samples. Sources were T cells, B-cell-depleted T cells, or PBMCs; the material itself was cDNA or gDNA.

Per the original data handling: From reference gene primer amplification, estimates of nucleated cell counts were derived. Assay used: immunoSEQ multiplex PCR; TCRdb lists only in-frame clones, some missing. V and J calls and clone size are given by that table; D and trimming were obtained from the DNA. The sample lists 55,000 to 70,000 clones; around 77% were seen once. This CDR3 comprises 16 residues. Per the germline V gene, CDR1 is SQVTM and CDR2 is ANQGSEA. V dropped 1 base and J dropped 4 bases, with 17 bases sitting between them. The rearrangement uses TRBV29-1 and TRBJ2-1, with D possibly TRBD1 on 6 matching bases. This sequence was found in a man between 60 and 75 years old with acute or convalescent COVID-19. The sequenced material came from peripheral blood. The chain's CDR3 is CSVEGDNAEHYNEQFF. CDR3 sequence (DNA): TGCAGCGTTGAAGGGGACAACGCGGAGCATTACAATGAGCAGTTCTTC.